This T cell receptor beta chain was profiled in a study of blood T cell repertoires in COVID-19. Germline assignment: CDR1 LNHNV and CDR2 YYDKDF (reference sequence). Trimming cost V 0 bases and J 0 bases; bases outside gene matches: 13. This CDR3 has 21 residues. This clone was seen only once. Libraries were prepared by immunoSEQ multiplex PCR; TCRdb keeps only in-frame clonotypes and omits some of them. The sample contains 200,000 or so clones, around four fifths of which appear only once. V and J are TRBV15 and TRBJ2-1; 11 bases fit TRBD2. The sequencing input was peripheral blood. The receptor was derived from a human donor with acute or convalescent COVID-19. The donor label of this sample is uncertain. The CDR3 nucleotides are TGTGCCACCAGCAGAGATCTCCCCGGGACTAGCGGAAGGAGCTCCTACAATGAGCAGTTCTTC. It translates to CATSRDLPGTSGRSSYNEQFF.